This T cell receptor (beta chain) stems from a study of blood T cell repertoires in COVID-19. The method was immunoSEQ multiplex PCR; TCRdb's version includes in-frame clones alone and lacks a portion of them. Here the sample spans around 260,000 clones, less than 90% being singletons. V lost 3 bases to trimming and J lost 1 base; unmatched junction nucleotides: 4. Per germline, CDR1 SGHRS and CDR2 YFSETQ. The CDR3 extends over 17 amino acids. The TCR originated in a young man with active or convalescent COVID-19. Sequencing was carried out using peripheral blood. V and J are TRBV5-1 and TRBJ2-1; TRBD2 agrees at 13 bases. CDR3 nucleotide sequence: TGCGCCAGCAGCTACGGGACTAGCGGGGTGTCCTACAATGAGCAGTTCTTC. Translated: CASSYGTSGVSYNEQFF.